This TCR beta chain was recorded in a study of CD8+CD57+ T cells in acquired aplastic anemia. Findings and caveats of the study: In CD8+ cells, Simpson's diversity showed no significant difference between patients and controls.

Points on this clonotype: Its target is not known.

The CDR3 loop spans 13 amino acids. Per the germline V gene, CDR1 is LNHNV and CDR2 is YYDKDF (reference sequence). The V gene end was trimmed by 5 bases and the J gene end by 13 bases; junction bases not matched to a gene: 9. Researchers used genomic DNA as the template to profile TCR beta VDJ and CDR3. TCRdb re-called the reads with MiXCR, one entry per CDR3 protein. Among a few hundred thousand distinct CDR3 sequences listed, roughly 57% were seen once. This chain links TRBV15 with TRBJ2-4; 9 nucleotides align to TRBD1. Sequencing was performed on sorted CD4+, CD8+, or CD8+CD57+ T cells (not recorded which) from PBMCs. The clonotype comes from a human donor in good health. Here the CDR3 reads CATSGGQGTLQYF. The DNA of the CDR3 is TGTGCCACCAGCGGTGGACAGGGGACTTTACAGTACTTC.